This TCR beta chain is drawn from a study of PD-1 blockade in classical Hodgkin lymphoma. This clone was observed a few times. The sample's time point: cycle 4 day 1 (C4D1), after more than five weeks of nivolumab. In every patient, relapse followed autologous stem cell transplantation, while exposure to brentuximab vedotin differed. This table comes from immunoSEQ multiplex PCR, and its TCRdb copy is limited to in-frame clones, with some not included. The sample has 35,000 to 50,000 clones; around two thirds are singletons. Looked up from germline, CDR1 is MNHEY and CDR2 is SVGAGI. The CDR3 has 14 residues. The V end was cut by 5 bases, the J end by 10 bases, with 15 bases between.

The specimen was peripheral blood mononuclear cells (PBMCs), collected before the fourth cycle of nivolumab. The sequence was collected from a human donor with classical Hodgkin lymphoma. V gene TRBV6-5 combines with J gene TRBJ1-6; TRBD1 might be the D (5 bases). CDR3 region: CASSGHTQGSPLHF. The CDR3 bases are TGTGCCAGCAGTGGACATACTCAAGGCTCACCCCTCCACTTT.